This is a list of T cell receptor beta chains from one sample in a study of shared clonotypes between healthy human individuals. Produced via immunoSEQ multiplex PCR; TCRdb's table is partial and in-frame only. The sample comprises 850,000 to 1,200,000 clones, around 74% of which are singletons, and 1.4% rests with the top ten. The specimen sequenced was memory CD4+ T cells sorted from blood. These receptors all stem from a young man in good health. CDR3s include the opening cysteine and the closing phenylalanine or tryptophan. D genes are given only for firm matches. Clone size is stated in some rows and not others, as once, few, many or a class when expanded.

J | size | D | V | DNA | CDR3
TRBJ2-1 | NA | TRBD1 | TRBV18 | TGTGCCAGCTCACCACCCGGGACAGTCGTCGGTGAGCAGTTCTTC | CASSPPGTVVGEQFF
TRBJ1-5 | NA | NA | TRBV18 | TGTGCCAGCTCACCAGACGCTAATCAGCCCCAGCATTTT | CASSPDANQPQHF
TRBJ2-1 | few | NA | TRBV29-1 | TGCAGCGTTCCCGGGACACGCCGGGACAATGAGCAGTTCTTC | CSVPGTRRDNEQFF
TRBJ2-1 | NA | TRBD1 | TRBV18 | TGTGCCAGCACGAGGACAGGGGATGGCAGCGATGAGCAGTTCTTC | CASTRTGDGSDEQFF
TRBJ1-3 | once | NA | TRBV4-3 | TGCGCCAGCAGCCAACAGAGCTCTGGAAACACCATATATTTT | CASSQQSSGNTIYF
TRBJ1-6 | NA | TRBD1 | TRBV7-2 | TGTGCCAGCAGCTTAGGGCAAGCAGGGGGCACCTCCTATAATTCACCCCTCCACTTT | CASSLGQAGGTSYNSPLHF
TRBJ1-6 | NA | NA | TRBV7-6 | TGTGCCAGCAGCCGCGGGGGAGGGTCGGGTTATAATTCACCCCTCCACTTT | CASSRGGGSGYNSPLHF
TRBJ1-3 | few | NA | TRBV30 | TGTGCCTGGAGTGTTCACACGAGCTCTGGAAACACCATATATTTT | CAWSVHTSSGNTIYF
TRBJ2-7 | many | NA | TRBV11-2 | TGTGCCAGCAGCACGACGGCGCCCGAGCAGTACTTC | CASSTTAPEQYF
TRBJ2-6 | NA | TRBD1 | TRBV30 | TGTGCCTGGAGTGTTTTACCCTGGACAGGGAAATTCTCTGGGGCCAACGTCCTGACTTTC | CAWSVLPWTGKFSGANVLTF
TRBJ2-2 | NA | TRBD2 | TRBV4-1 | TGCGCCAGCAGCAAACTAGCGGGTGACGTCAGCGGGGAGCTGTTTTTT | CASSKLAGDVSGELFF
TRBJ2-3 | NA | NA | TRBV7-2 | TGTGCCAGCAGCTTAGTGGGTCAGGCCAGCACAGATACGCAGTATTTT | CASSLVGQASTDTQYF
TRBJ1-1 | NA | NA | TRBV5-6 | TGTGCCAGCAGCTTGACAGGGAGCACTGAAGCTTTCTTT | CASSLTGSTEAFF
TRBJ2-1 | many | TRBD2 | TRBV27 | TGTGCCAGCAGTCCCGGGACTAGAATTCTCTATGAGCAGTTCTTC | CASSPGTRILYEQFF
TRBJ1-2 | NA | TRBD1 | TRBV19 | TGTGCCAGTAAGGATCCGGGACAGGGAATATATGGCTACACCTTC | CASKDPGQGIYGYTF
TRBJ1-1 | few | TRBD1 | TRBV6-5 | TGTGCCAGCAGTTCCTCGACAGGGGAAGCTTTCTTT | CASSSSTGEAFF
TRBJ2-1 | NA | NA | TRBV5-1 | TGCGCCAGCAGCCCCGCGGGCCGGCAGGTCAATGAGCAGTTCTTC | CASSPAGRQVNEQFF
TRBJ2-5 | NA | NA | TRBV6-1 | TGTGCCAGCAGTGAATGGGGGTTCTCGGACGTCCAAGAGACCCAGTACTTC | CASSEWGFSDVQETQYF
TRBJ1-4 | NA | TRBD1 | TRBV6-1 | TGTGCCAGCAGTGACCTGTCCCGGGACAGGGCGATGCTGTTTTTT | CASSDLSRDRAMLFF
TRBJ1-5 | NA | NA | TRBV5-6 | TGTGCCAGCAGCTTAGGGGGAGGAGGGTTTCAGCCCCAGCATTTT | CASSLGGGGFQPQHF
TRBJ2-7 | NA | TRBD1 | TRBV11-2 | TGTGCCAGCAGCTTAGATCCCCCCCTCTGGGACAGATTCTACGAGCAGTACTTC | CASSLDPPLWDRFYEQYF
TRBJ1-2 | NA | TRBD1 | TRBV18 | TGTGCCAGCTCACCTGGACAGGATCACTATGGCTACACCTTC | CASSPGQDHYGYTF
TRBJ2-5 | NA | NA | TRBV7-9 | TGTGCCAGCAGCTCGGACATAGAAGAGACCCAGTACTTC | CASSSDIEETQYF
TRBJ1-6 | NA | TRBD1 | TRBV14 | TGTGCCAGCAGCCTCGGGACAGGGAGGGGCTCCTATAATTCACCCCTCCACTTT | CASSLGTGRGSYNSPLHF
TRBJ2-5 | NA | NA | TRBV6-1 | TGTGCCAGCAGTGAAAGGACAAGACAAGAGACCCAGTACTTC | CASSERTRQETQYF
TRBJ2-7 | NA | NA | TRBV14 | TGTGCCAGCAGCCAAGAGCGGGGAATACCCTACGAGCAGTACTTC | CASSQERGIPYEQYF
TRBJ2-1 | NA | TRBD2 | TRBV5-1 | TGCGCCAGCAGCTTAGGAGCGGGGGGCCTTAATGAGCAGTTCTTC | CASSLGAGGLNEQFF